This T cell receptor beta chain was obtained from a study of liver allograft versus peripheral blood T cells. Study overall: What was compared were the T cell receptor repertoires in transplanted livers and those in the peripheral blood of recipients.

MiXCR, run by TCRdb on the reads, gives a single entry per CDR3 protein. Here the sample spans thousands of distinct CDR3 sequences, just over 20% being singletons. The V and J ends lost 5 bases and 5 bases respectively, with 16 bases between them. Germline CDR1 SGHTA, CDR2 FQGNSA. This CDR3 has 16 amino acids. Study-level points and caveats: Liver allograft and peripheral blood T cell receptor repertoires reportedly differed.

This clonotype was detected ten times or more. No antigen is known for it. The J gene is TRBJ1-6, the V gene TRBV7-2, with D perhaps matching TRBD1 (6 bases). This receptor was taken from a human patient who had a liver transplant. Some T cells could come from the graft donor. Written as DNA, the CDR3 is TGTGCCAGCAGCCCGAACCCAGGGGCAAATAATTCACCCCTCCACTTT. Translating it yields CASSPNPGANNSPLHF.